Below, 12 T cell receptor beta chains from the same sample are listed, as sequenced in a study of blood T cells in healthy people across ages (dated by TCRdb to about 2015). Library creation used 5' RACE. Sequenced using an Illumina HiSeq 2500. A second roughly 6 to 12 cycle PCR used a sample-barcoded 5' primer and a J-beta primer mix. Clones were called with MiXCR by TCRdb after fastp trimmed the public reads at Q25, and only in-frame beta chains were retained. Here each entry gathers all rows of one CDR3 protein and keeps the most common genes and DNA. This sample holds roughly 1.5 million distinct CDR3 sequences; approximately 39% were observed only once. Roughly 3.7% of the sample comes from the top ten. Sequencing was performed on blood. These receptors originate from a woman between 18 and 29 years old in good health.

V is TRBV7-2 and J is TRBJ2-5, with a tentative D call TRBD2 (6 bases). This CDR3 has 16 residues. Deletions cut 1 base from V and 5 bases from J, with 17 bases between. Germline values: CDR1 SGHTA, CDR2 FQGNSA. The CDR3 coding sequence is TGTGCCAGCAGCTTAGTACGGGGGAGTTCCCAGGAGACCCAGTACTTC. This encodes CASSLVRGSSQETQYF.

The chain uses TRBV7-9 and TRBJ1-5; maybe TRBD1 (5 bases). Germline V gene lookup returns CDR1 SEHNR and CDR2 FQNEAQ (reference sequence). The CDR3 is 13 amino acids. V lost 5 bases, J lost 5 bases, and 10 bases lay in between. The CDR3 DNA follows: TGTGCCAGCAGCCCACAGGCCTATCAGCCCCAGCATTTT. Translation gives CASSPQAYQPQHF.

The chain recombines TRBV29-1 with TRBJ2-7; D gene ambiguous. Germline V gene lookup returns CDR1 SQVTM and CDR2 ANQGSEA. V dropped 7 bases and J dropped 6 bases, with 16 bases sitting between them. CDR3 length: 12 amino acids. CDR3 region: CSGGRVESEQYF. The CDR3 nucleotides are TGCAGCGGGGGTAGGGTGGAAAGCGAGCAGTACTTC.

The gene calls are TRBV20-1 and TRBJ2-4, with 9 bases fitting TRBD2. The CDR3 runs 13 residues. The germline gives CDR1 DFQATT, CDR2 SNEGSKA (reference sequence). V shed 5 bases, J shed 9 bases, and the junction held 8 bases outside the gene matches. CDR3 DNA: TGCAGTGCTGGAATAGCGGGAGAGGTCATTCAGTACTTC. Translation: CSAGIAGEVIQYF.

The chain has TRBV24-1 and TRBJ2-3; no clear D gene. The ends were cut back, 4 bases at V and 0 bases at J, with 19 bases in the middle. The CDR3 covers 18 residues. CDR1 is KGHDR, CDR2 SFDVKD, per germline. The CDR3 loop reads CATSDRQPAGTSTDTQYF. In DNA, the CDR3 is TGTGCCACCAGTGACCGCCAGCCTGCAGGAACCAGCACAGATACGCAGTATTTT.

This clonotype was picked up a small number of times. The V call is TRBV9, the J call TRBJ2-1; D is possibly TRBD2 (6 bases). V shed 0 bases and J shed 0 bases, with 16 bases lying between them. Germline CDR1 and CDR2: SGDLS and YYNGEE. The CDR3 has 18 amino acids. This CDR3 is CASSVAYGTASSYNEQFF. CDR3 nucleotides: TGTGCCAGCAGCGTAGCTTACGGGACTGCGAGCTCCTACAATGAGCAGTTCTTC.

This clonotype occurred many times. Since a much larger clone is just one base distant, this may be a read error. The genes are TRBV11-2 and TRBJ2-5, with 9 bases identical to TRBD2. Germline V gives CDR1 SGHAT, CDR2 FQNNGV. Germline trimming cut 3 bases from V and 11 bases from J; bases unmatched to any gene: 13. The CDR3 consists of 15 residues. CDR3 sequence (DNA): TGTGCCAGCAGCTTCGCGGGGGGGACTCGGGTAGGGCAGTACTTC. It is translated as CASSFAGGTRVGQYF.

This clonotype was seen a few times. The chain links TRBV4-3 to TRBJ1-1; D gene ambiguous. This CDR3 region has 13 residues. CDR1 is LGHNA, CDR2 YSLEER, per germline. The ends were cut back, 0 bases at V and 6 bases at J, with 8 bases in the middle. Here the CDR3 reads CASSQDWEAEAFF. The DNA for the CDR3 is TGCGCCAGCAGCCAAGATTGGGAGGCTGAAGCTTTCTTT.

The gene calls are TRBV7-2 and TRBJ2-1; possibly TRBD2 for D (5 bases). From germline, CDR1 is SGHTA and CDR2 FQGNSA. The CDR3 length is 16 residues. The V end was cut by 4 bases, the J end by 9 bases, with 22 bases between. Here the CDR3 DNA reads TGTGCCAGCAGCTCCAGTGACCGGGGATGGTTGGGTGAGCAGTTCTTC. Amino acid sequence: CASSSSDRGWLGEQFF.

The V gene is TRBV7-6, the J gene TRBJ2-7, with D uncertain. Germline CDR1 and CDR2: SGHVS and FNYEAQ. V shed 6 bases and J shed 4 bases, with 16 bases lying between them. The CDR3 extends over 14 amino acids. The CDR3 spells CASRPPTPPYEQYF. The CDR3 region has the DNA TGTGCCAGCAGACCGCCGACCCCTCCTTACGAGCAGTACTTC.

The CDR3: CASTPVIAGQETQYF. The CDR3 DNA sequence: TGTGCCAGCACTCCCGTGATAGCGGGACAAGAGACCCAGTACTTC. The genes are TRBV28 and TRBJ2-5; 8 bases are shared with TRBD2. Germline CDR1 is MDHEN and CDR2 is SYDVKM. Trimming took 7 bases from V and 2 from J; bases not matched to a gene: 9. The CDR3 has 15 amino acids.

The rearrangement joins TRBV28 to TRBJ1-6, with no clear D. Between the trimmed V and J ends, which lost 3 bases and 5 bases, there was a span of 17 bases. The germline V gene has CDR1 MDHEN and CDR2 SYDVKM. This CDR3 is built from 17 residues. CDR3 coding DNA: TGTGCCAGCAGTTTCAGGATAGAGACGGAACATAATTCACCCCTCCACTTT. It encodes CASSFRIETEHNSPLHF.